A selection of T cell receptor beta chains follows, all from one sample in a study of T cell responses to AZD1222 COVID-19 vaccine. TCRdb's table, derived via immunoSEQ multiplex PCR, lists solely in-frame clones and lacks some. The sample shows 150,000 to 200,000 clones, roughly nine tenths of them seen only once. The material sequenced was peripheral blood, taken on day 0 of AZD1222 vaccination. These receptor sequences come from an adult in good health. CDR3s include the opening cysteine and the closing phenylalanine or tryptophan. A D gene is named only where the DNA matches it firmly. Not all rows give a size; the values are once, few, many and, for expanded clones, a class.

-,-,TRBJ2-1,TRBV15,CATSRERTTYNEQFF,TGTGCCACCAGCAGAGAACGGACTACCTACAATGAGCAGTTCTTC
-,-,TRBJ1-6,TRBV19,CASSSQGGNSPLHF,TGTGCCAGTAGCTCGCAGGGCGGTAATTCACCCCTCCACTTT
-,-,TRBJ1-1,TRBV11-3,CASSAHPRVVVNTEAFF,TGTGCCAGCAGCGCCCACCCCAGGGTAGTAGTGAACACTGAAGCTTTCTTT
TRBD1,-,TRBJ2-5,TRBV6-5,CASRRTGVLGTQYF,TGTGCCAGCCGCCGGACAGGGGTTCTAGGGACCCAGTACTTC
-,-,TRBJ2-2,TRBV7-3,CASSPNTGELFF,TGTGCCAGCAGCCCCAACACCGGGGAGCTGTTTTTT
-,-,TRBJ1-1,TRBV6-4,CASSALSGTEAFF,TGTGCCAGCAGTGCCCTCTCGGGAACTGAAGCTTTCTTT
-,-,TRBJ1-1,TRBV10-3,CAISESGGGIAEAFF,TGTGCCATCAGTGAGTCGGGAGGGGGGATCGCTGAAGCTTTCTTT
TRBD1,-,TRBJ2-1,TRBV19,CATARGSPGYNEQFF,TGTGCCACCGCCAGGGGGAGCCCGGGCTACAATGAGCAGTTCTTC
-,-,TRBJ1-1,TRBV6-1,CASSENVNTEAFF,TGTGCCAGCAGTGAAAATGTAAACACTGAAGCTTTCTTT
TRBD2,-,TRBJ2-7,TRBV13,CASSLTLWEGTSYEQYF,TGTGCCAGCAGTTTAACCCTTTGGGAGGGGACCTCCTACGAGCAGTACTTC
-,-,TRBJ2-6,TRBV2,CASTHPSSGANVLTF,TGTGCCAGCACTCACCCGAGCTCTGGGGCCAACGTCCTGACTTTC
-,-,TRBJ1-1,TRBV27,CASSFMVNTEAFF,TGTGCCAGCAGTTTTATGGTGAACACTGAAGCTTTCTTT
TRBD2,-,TRBJ2-5,TRBV2,CASRLTSGGGETQYF,TGTGCCAGCAGGTTGACTAGCGGGGGCGGGGAGACCCAGTACTTC
-,-,TRBJ1-4,TRBV9,CASSATPGWNEKLFF,TGTGCCAGCAGCGCCACCCCAGGGTGGAATGAAAAACTGTTTTTT
TRBD1,-,TRBJ1-5,TRBV2,CASRAPWTGLNQPQHF,TGTGCCAGCAGGGCCCCTTGGACAGGCCTCAATCAGCCCCAGCATTTT
-,-,TRBJ1-1,TRBV19,CASSIGKNTEAFF,TGTGCCAGTAGTATAGGGAAGAACACTGAAGCTTTCTTT
-,-,TRBJ1-4,TRBV10-1,CASSETTNEKLFF,TGCGCCAGCAGTGAAACAACTAATGAAAAACTGTTTTTT
TRBD1,-,TRBJ2-1,TRBV19,CASSTGQGPIYNEQFF,TGTGCCAGTAGTACCGGACAGGGTCCGATCTACAATGAGCAGTTCTTC
TRBD1,-,TRBJ1-5,TRBV28,CASSLTRQGAQPQHF,TGTGCCAGCAGTTTAACCCGACAGGGGGCTCAGCCCCAGCATTTT
TRBD2,-,TRBJ2-1,TRBV2,CASSYASGGAHEQFF,TGTGCCAGCAGTTACGCTAGCGGGGGGGCCCATGAGCAGTTCTTC
-,-,TRBJ2-7,TRBV25-1,CASKGGGFYEQYF,TGTGCCAGCAAAGGAGGGGGTTTCTACGAGCAGTACTTC
-,-,TRBJ2-2,TRBV4-1,CASSQEPGTPGELFF,TGCGCCAGCAGCCAAGAGCCCGGAACACCCGGGGAGCTGTTTTTT
-,-,TRBJ1-4,TRBV3-1/TRBV3-2,CASSQEGGGRIEKLFF,TGTGCCAGCAGCCAAGAAGGGGGGGGGCGGATTGAAAAACTGTTTTTT
-,-,TRBJ1-4,TRBV28,CASSSPEGDGEKLFF,TGTGCCAGCAGTTCCCCGGAAGGGGACGGTGAAAAACTGTTTTTT
TRBD1,-,TRBJ1-3,TRBV19,CASSNPGTGGTGNTIYF,TGTGCCAGTAGTAACCCCGGAACAGGGGGTACTGGAAACACCATATATTTT
-,-,TRBJ2-1,TRBV5-1,CASSGLDNEQFF,TGCGCCAGCAGCGGGCTTGACAATGAGCAGTTCTTC
-,-,TRBJ2-1,TRBV30,CAWKGQYNEQFF,TGTGCCTGGAAAGGACAGTACAATGAGCAGTTCTTC
-,-,TRBJ2-5,TRBV7-3,CASSLVQQETQYF,TGTGCCAGCAGCTTAGTACAGCAAGAGACCCAGTACTTC
-,-,TRBJ1-4,TRBV7-9,CASSSAGARGKLFF,TGTGCCAGCAGCTCCGCAGGGGCACGAGGAAAACTGTTTTTT
-,once,TRBJ1-4,TRBV7-9,CASSFGTSYEKLFF,TGTGCCAGCAGCTTCGGGACCTCGTATGAAAAACTGTTTTTT
TRBD1,-,TRBJ1-6,TRBV7-6,CASSLVGQGGSPLHF,TGTGCCAGCAGCTTAGTCGGACAGGGAGGTTCACCCCTCCACTTT
TRBD1,-,TRBJ1-3,TRBV18,CASSPRQGSGNTIYF,TGTGCCAGCTCACCGCGACAGGGCTCTGGAAACACCATATATTTT
-,-,TRBJ2-7,TRBV20-1,CSASIPFRGYEQYF,TGCAGTGCTAGTATACCCTTCAGGGGCTACGAGCAGTACTTC
-,-,TRBJ1-2,TRBV28,CASSLRGTSYGYTF,TGTGCCAGCAGTTTGAGGGGGACCAGCTATGGCTACACCTTC
-,-,TRBJ1-1,TRBV5-4,CASSLWGNTEAFF,TGTGCCAGCAGCTTGTGGGGCAACACTGAAGCTTTCTTT
TRBD2,-,TRBJ2-1,TRBV10-3,CAISESTSGFYNEQFF,TGTGCCATCAGTGAGTCAACTAGCGGGTTTTACAATGAGCAGTTCTTC
TRBD2,-,TRBJ2-7,TRBV6-5,CASSFPGGAGEQYF,TGTGCCAGCAGTTTCCCCGGGGGGGCTGGTGAGCAGTACTTC
TRBD2,once,TRBJ2-1,TRBV28,CASSWASGRLLGQFF,TGTGCCAGCAGTTGGGCTAGCGGGAGGCTCTTAGGGCAGTTCTTC
TRBD1,once,TRBJ1-4,TRBV19,CASSERTGGHEKLFF,TGTGCCAGTAGTGAACGGACAGGGGGCCATGAAAAACTGTTTTTT
TRBD2,-,TRBJ2-2,TRBV28,CASRLAGGYGTGELFF,TGTGCCAGTAGACTAGCGGGAGGGTACGGCACCGGGGAGCTGTTTTTT
-,once,TRBJ1-2,TRBV3-1/TRBV3-2,CASSSERGYTF,TGTGCCAGCAGCTCGGAGAGGGGCTACACCTTC
TRBD1,few,TRBJ2-7,TRBV5-4,CASSPVAQGAHEQYF,TGTGCCAGCAGCCCCGTTGCTCAGGGGGCCCACGAGCAGTACTTC
-,few,TRBJ1-5,TRBV12-2,CASRLALARGGTGDTCNQPQHF,TGTGCAAGTCGCTTAGCGCTAGCCCGTGGTGGGACAGGGGATACGTGCAATCAGCCCCAGCATTTT
TRBD1,-,TRBJ1-5,TRBV9,CASSPGQTNQPQHF,TGTGCCAGCAGCCCGGGACAGACCAATCAGCCCCAGCATTTT
TRBD2,-,TRBJ2-3,TRBV6-2/TRBV6-3,CASSYSRTSGTDTQYF,TGTGCCAGCAGTTACTCGCGGACTAGCGGCACAGATACGCAGTATTTT
-,-,TRBJ1-1,TRBV5-1,CASSLAGRENTEAFF,TGCGCCAGCAGCTTGGCCGGGCGGGAGAACACTGAAGCTTTCTTT
-,-,TRBJ1-2,TRBV28,CASSQRGEHGYTF,TGTGCCAGCAGCCAGCGGGGGGAGCATGGCTACACCTTC
-,-,TRBJ1-4,TRBV6-5,CASSYKPDRNHEKLFF,TGTGCCAGCAGTTACAAACCGGACAGAAACCATGAAAAACTGTTTTTT
-,-,TRBJ1-6,TRBV7-8,CASSLSRQTESPLHF,TGTGCCAGCAGCTTAAGTCGACAGACGGAATCACCCCTCCACTTT
TRBD1,-,TRBJ1-5,TRBV6-5,CASIRQGAGDQPQHF,TGTGCCAGCATCAGACAGGGGGCGGGTGATCAGCCCCAGCATTTT
-,-,TRBJ1-2,TRBV20-1,CSAQDPPGYTF,TGCAGCGCCCAAGACCCTCCGGGCTACACCTTC
TRBD2,-,TRBJ2-7,TRBV28,CASSPSGGGPTYEQYF,TGTGCCAGCAGCCCTAGCGGGGGGGGCCCTACCTACGAGCAGTACTTC
-,-,TRBJ2-7,TRBV10-3,CAISIGTAPGEQYF,TGTGCCATCAGTATTGGGACGGCCCCTGGCGAGCAGTACTTC
-,-,TRBJ1-1,TRBV5-1,CASSFQSDSMNTEAFF,TGCGCCAGCAGCTTCCAATCGGACAGCATGAACACTGAAGCTTTCTTT
-,-,TRBJ1-6,TRBV6-1,CASSEDGPPLHF,TGTGCCAGCAGTGAAGATGGACCACCCCTCCACTTT
-,-,TRBJ2-7,TRBV5-8,CASSFQGPYEQYF,TGTGCCAGCAGCTTTCAGGGTCCCTACGAGCAGTACTTC
-,-,TRBJ2-5,TRBV30,CAWSPFGTQETQYF,TGTGCCTGGAGCCCGTTTGGGACGCAAGAGACCCAGTACTTC
-,-,TRBJ1-2,TRBV5-8,CASSLGRGEIYGYTF,TGTGCCAGCAGCTTGGGCAGGGGCGAGATCTATGGCTACACCTTC
TRBD2,-,TRBJ2-7,TRBV20-1,CSASSLAGVNYEQYF,TGCAGTGCAAGTAGTCTAGCGGGAGTTAACTACGAGCAGTACTTC